The TCR beta chain under discussion was sequenced for a study of radiotherapy plus CTLA-4 blockade in lung cancer. The overall study: Objective responses were observed in more than 15% of patients, and disease control was achieved by roughly 31%. Study-wide findings and caveats: Blood saw expansion of tumor-derived TCR clones after radiotherapy plus ipilimumab. Alongside interferon-beta, early blood T cell clone dynamics were reportedly the best predictor of response.

The CDR3 runs 16 residues. Trimming removed 4 bases from V and 7 bases from J; junction bases left unmatched: 8. Germline CDR1 and CDR2: SGHDT and YYEEEE. The protocol was immunoSEQ multiplex PCR, while the TCRdb copy is restricted to in-frame clones and leaves out a portion. The top ten clones hold 2.8% of a sample with more than 95,000 clones, about four fifths of them seen once. In its sample, this clone was seen a few times. Its matching antigen is unknown. The chain combines TRBV5-6 with TRBJ1-4; 12 bases match TRBD1. This TCR derives from a human donor with non-small cell lung cancer who had a partial response to radiotherapy plus ipilimumab. Some clones in this sample may be carry-over from other donors' samples. The specimen comprised peripheral blood, sampled from a patient treated with radiotherapy plus ipilimumab. CDR3: CASSAGTGGVGEKLFF. The CDR3 nucleotides are TGTGCCAGCAGCGCAGGGACAGGGGGCGTGGGTGAAAAACTGTTTTTT.